This note documents a single T cell receptor (beta chain) sequence. Its antigen remains unknown. The assay was immunoSEQ multiplex PCR, and TCRdb's table has in-frame clones only and misses some. Of some 120,000 clones in the sample, more than 70% were seen once. This entry is derived from a study of radiation and T cells in renal cell carcinoma. Notes on the study in general: In blood, top tumor clones expanded by 2 weeks, shrinking by 4.

Time point denoted: blood 2 weeks post-SBRT. Treatment indicated: 15 Gy SBRT to primary tumor, nephrectomy 4 weeks later. Radiation-treated patients gave blood at baseline, week 2 and week 4. Germline values: CDR1 LGHNA, CDR2 YSLEER. Trimming stripped 4 bases from V and 5 bases from J, with 12 bases between. The length of the CDR3 is 14 residues. The sequencing used blood, collected from a patient whose treatment included radiotherapy and nephrectomy. The origin of this receptor is a woman in her seventies with renal cell carcinoma. The chain combines TRBV4-3 with TRBJ2-1, with D tentatively TRBD1 or TRBD2 (5 bases each). The CDR3 reads CASSPRDRNNEQFF. The DNA for the CDR3 is TGCGCCAGCAGCCCCCGGGACCGAAACAATGAGCAGTTCTTC.